This T cell receptor beta chain comes out of a study of blood T cell repertoires in COVID-19. Across the study: The analysed material was cDNA or gDNA that came from T cells, B-cell-depleted T cells, or PBMCs.

In the original workflow: Estimation of nucleated cell counts was performed using reference gene primer amplification. Produced via immunoSEQ multiplex PCR; TCRdb's table is partial and in-frame only. The DNA gave D and trimming, while V, J and clone size come from that table. The sample includes about 190,000 clones, approximately 90% of them seen just once. This CDR3 comprises 13 residues. Trimming took 8 bases from V and 4 from J; bases not matched to a gene: 6. CDR1 and CDR2 (germline): MNHNY, SVGAGI (reference sequence). The TCR was taken from a man between 45 and 60 years old with acute or convalescent COVID-19. The chain employs TRBV6-6 and TRBJ2-5; 8 bases match TRBD2. Sequenced: peripheral blood. CDR3 in amino acids: CASEGGRLETQYF. For the CDR3, the DNA is TGTGCCAGCGAGGGCGGGAGGCTAGAGACCCAGTACTTC.